One sample yielded the 24 T cell receptor beta chains listed below, sequenced in a study of shared clonotypes between healthy human individuals. TCRdb's table, derived via immunoSEQ multiplex PCR, lists solely in-frame clones and lacks some. The top ten clones hold under 2% of a sample with 650,000 to 800,000 clones, 72% of them seen once. The sequenced material came from memory CD4+ T cells sorted from blood. Subset defined: CD45RA-negative fraction. All receptors derive from a woman in her 30s in good health.

The sample holds a few counts of this clone. J is TRBJ2-7 and V is TRBV5-1; D is possibly TRBD2 (7 bases). Between the trimmed V and J ends, which lost 4 bases and 2 bases, there was a span of 25 bases. From germline, CDR1 is SGHRS and CDR2 YFSETQ. The length of the CDR3 is 18 residues. The chain's CDR3 is CASSQGRGANHQPYEQYF. CDR3 bases: TGCGCCAGCAGCCAGGGGAGGGGGGCTAATCACCAACCCTACGAGCAGTACTTC.

With respect to this clone: An end of the junction does not agree with germline; a read error may underlie this. Other DNA sequences in this sample translate to the same CDR3. The chain uses TRBV30 and TRBJ1-1; TRBD1 matches 7 bases. CDR3 length: 12 amino acids. The germline V gene has CDR1 GTSNPN and CDR2 SVGIG (reference sequence). The CDR3: CASTGVKPEAFF. The CDR3 region has the DNA TGTGCCTCAACAGGGGTCAAACCCGAAGCCTTCTTT.

The sample holds one count of this clone. The V call is TRBV5-1, the J call TRBJ2-3, with 10 bases matching TRBD2. CDR1 is SGHRS and CDR2 is YFSETQ in the germline V gene. This CDR3 comprises 13 residues. V lost 4 bases and J lost 8; bases outside the gene matches: 4. In nucleotides, the CDR3 is TGCGCCAGCAGCCCAAGACTAGCGGGTACGCAGTATTTT. Translated, it gives CASSPRLAGTQYF.

The chain carries TRBV28 and TRBJ2-4; 9 bases align to TRBD1. The CDR3 length is 14 residues. The trim removed 5 bases at V and 9 bases at J, leaving 8 bases unmatched. Germline values: CDR1 MDHEN, CDR2 SYDVKM. The CDR3 DNA reads TGTGCCAGCAGTGTAAACAGGGGGCTGATCATTCAGTACTTC. Translating it yields CASSVNRGLIIQYF.

For this clone: This likely stems from a read error, as it lies one base from a far larger clone. The sample has other DNA sequences that encode this CDR3 too. The V and J genes are TRBV7-2 and TRBJ2-7, with 7 nucleotides matching TRBD2. The CDR3 is 14 residues long. With 5 bases clipped from V and 0 bases from J, the junction kept 4 bases outside the gene matches. Germline V gene sequence: CDR1 SGHTA, CDR2 FQGNSA. The CDR3 sequence: CASSLQRDSYEQYF. As DNA, the CDR3 is TGTGCCAGCAGCCTTCAGCGGGACTCCTACGAGCAGTACTTC. Filled out from reference TRBV7-2 and TRBJ2-7, the complete variable domain reads GAGVSQSPSNKVTEKGKDVELRCDPISGHTALYWYRQSLGQGLEFLIYFQGNSAPDKSGLPSDRFSAERTGGSVSTLTIQRTQQEDSAVYLCASSLQRDSYEQYFGPGTRLTVT.

The rearrangement joins TRBV27 to TRBJ2-1, with TRBD2 identical over 13 bases. The CDR3 runs 14 residues. Per germline, CDR1 MNHEY and CDR2 SMNVEV (reference sequence). J lost 15 bases, V lost 8 bases, and 13 bases had no gene match. The DNA of the CDR3 is TGTGCCAGCGCCTCCGGGACTAGCGGGGTGAGGCGGTTCTTC. Protein sequence: CASASGTSGVRRFF.

This clone was recorded only once. The V call is TRBV29-1, the J call TRBJ2-5, with 9 positions matching TRBD2. The CDR3 loop spans 14 amino acids. J gave up 4 bases and V 4 bases, and 7 bases lay outside the gene matches. Germline assignment: CDR1 SQVTM and CDR2 ANQGSEA. The chain's CDR3 is CSVVAGGPIETQYF. As DNA, the CDR3 is TGCAGCGTTGTTGCGGGAGGGCCAATAGAGACCCAGTACTTC.

The chain has TRBV28 and TRBJ2-5, with D uncertain. CDR1 is MDHEN and CDR2 is SYDVKM in the germline V gene. The CDR3 is 15 amino acids. Trimming stripped 3 bases from V and 1 base from J, with 12 bases between. The CDR3 here is CASSFSLHGQETQYF. CDR3 in DNA: TGTGCCAGCAGTTTCTCGTTGCACGGCCAAGAGACCCAGTACTTC.

Only a few counts were recorded for this clone. The chain combines TRBV28 with TRBJ2-2, with 11 positions matching TRBD1. In germline, CDR1 is MDHEN, CDR2 SYDVKM. The V gene end was trimmed by 3 bases and the J gene end by 4 bases; junction bases not matched to a gene: 4. CDR3 length equals 16 residues. The CDR3 reads CASSFPGTGGTGELFF. The DNA for the CDR3 is TGTGCCAGCAGTTTCCCCGGGACAGGGGGCACCGGGGAGCTGTTTTTT.

The chain is built from TRBV19 and TRBJ1-2, with D possibly TRBD1 on 6 matching bases. This CDR3 contains 16 residues. Looked up from germline, CDR1 is LNHDA and CDR2 is SQIVND (reference sequence). Deletions cut 3 bases from V and 3 bases from J, with 17 bases between. The CDR3 loop is CASSIPGSTGYYGYTF. DNA of the CDR3: TGTGCCAGTAGTATCCCCGGTTCAACAGGGTACTATGGCTACACCTTC.

The chain links TRBV28 to TRBJ2-1, with D maybe TRBD2 (6 bases). CDR1 and CDR2 (germline): MDHEN, SYDVKM. The germline V and J ends were trimmed by 1 base and 8 bases, with 12 bases remaining between them. The CDR3 extends over 14 amino acids. The CDR3 spells CASSLSREWDEQFF. CDR3 DNA: TGTGCCAGCAGTTTATCCCGGGAGTGGGATGAGCAGTTCTTC. Looking up the rest from reference TRBV28 and TRBJ2-1 gives the full variable domain: DVKVTQSSRYLVKRTGEKVFLECVQDMDHENMFWYRQDPGLGLRLIYFSYDVKMKEKGDIPEGYSVSREKKERFSLILESASTNQTSMYLCASSLSREWDEQFFGPGTRLTVL.

On this clone itself: A much larger clonotype is one base distant, so this may be a read error. The V and J genes are TRBV2 and TRBJ1-1; maybe TRBD1 (6 bases). Germline V CDR1 and CDR2: SNHLY, FYNNEI. The length of the CDR3 is 14 residues. The ends were cut back, 6 bases at V and 1 base at J, with 12 bases in the middle. CDR3 nucleotide sequence: TGTGCCAGCAGCCCGCAACAGGGGAACACTGAAGCTTTCTTT. Protein: CASSPQQGNTEAFF.

V usage is TRBV6-5 and J usage is TRBJ2-7, with D perhaps TRBD1 (6 bases). The ends were cut back, 2 bases at V and 2 bases at J, with 16 bases in the middle. Per germline, CDR1 MNHEY and CDR2 SVGAGI. The CDR3 length is 16 residues. CDR3 protein: CASSYRRTAEPYEQYF. The CDR3, as DNA: TGTGCCAGCAGTTACAGAAGGACAGCAGAACCCTACGAGCAGTACTTC.

In DNA, the CDR3 is TGTGCCAGCAGTGCCGGGACCGATAATTCACCCCTCCACTTT. Translation gives CASSAGTDNSPLHF. The chain links TRBV27 to TRBJ1-6, with D maybe TRBD1 (5 bases). Germline lookup yields CDR1 MNHEY and CDR2 SMNVEV (reference sequence). CDR3 length: 14 residues. The V gene lost 5 bases and the J gene lost 5 bases, with 10 bases spanning the gap.

The V call is TRBV4-1, the J call TRBJ2-5; a possible D gene is TRBD2 (6 bases). Germline V gene data show CDR1 as MGHRA and CDR2 as YSYEKL. This CDR3 is 16 amino acids long. V lost 1 base to trimming and J lost 2 bases, with 14 bases between them. The CDR3: CASSQVAGLPQETQYF. The CDR3 DNA follows: TGCGCCAGCAGCCAAGTGGCGGGATTACCGCAAGAGACCCAGTACTTC.

This chain uses TRBV11-2 with TRBJ1-1; the match to TRBD1 covers 8 bases. V gave up 3 bases and J gave up 0 bases; unmatched junction bases: 3. This CDR3 has 15 amino acids. Per the germline V gene, CDR1 is SGHAT and CDR2 is FQNNGV. CDR3 amino acids: CASSFTGGMNTEAFF. CDR3 in DNA: TGTGCCAGCAGCTTCACAGGGGGGATGAACACTGAAGCTTTCTTT.

The chain employs TRBV11-2 and TRBJ2-3; 13 positions agree with TRBD2. V lost 7 bases, J lost 5 bases, and 6 bases stayed unmatched. There are 15 residues in the CDR3. Germline-derived CDR1 and CDR2 are SGHAT and FQNNGV. Here the CDR3 DNA reads TGTGCCAGCACCGGGGGACTAGCGGGGTTAGATACGCAGTATTTT. Its protein is CASTGGLAGLDTQYF.

The rearrangement links TRBV19 to TRBJ2-3; 9 bases match TRBD1. The CDR3 totals 16 residues. CDR1 and CDR2 (germline): LNHDA, SQIVND (reference sequence). V lost 3 bases and J lost 0; bases outside the gene matches: 4. Here the CDR3 reads CASSIDRGLSTDTQYF. The CDR3 bases are TGTGCCAGTAGTATTGACAGGGGGTTAAGCACAGATACGCAGTATTTT.

The rearrangement links TRBV10-3 to TRBJ1-5; D possibly corresponds to TRBD1 (6 bases). Between the trimmed V and J ends, which lost 7 bases and 5 bases, there was a span of 12 bases. CDR3 length: 13 residues. Germline loops: CDR1 ENHRY, CDR2 SYGVKD. The CDR3 DNA reads as TGTGCCATCAAGGATGAGGGGGATCAGCCCCAGCATTTT. Protein: CAIKDEGDQPQHF.

V is TRBV19 and J is TRBJ2-1; 9 nucleotides line up with TRBD2. CDR1 and CDR2 from the germline V gene are LNHDA and SQIVND (reference sequence). There are 16 residues in the CDR3. Trimming at V came to 4 bases and at J to 0 bases, leaving 4 bases not matched to a gene. CDR3 coding DNA: TGTGCCAGTAGTACTAGCGGGGCCAGCTCCTACAATGAGCAGTTCTTC. Its protein is CASSTSGASSYNEQFF.

In the case of this clone: The same CDR3 arises from other DNA sequences in this sample as well. CDR3 sequence: CASSSGSSYEQYF. CDR3 nucleotides: TGTGCCAGCAGTTCGGGGAGCTCCTACGAGCAGTACTTC. The chain employs TRBV25-1 and TRBJ2-7; maybe TRBD2 (5 bases). Deletions cut 5 bases from V and 0 bases from J, with 8 bases between. The CDR3 totals 13 residues. The germline V gene encodes CDR1 MGHDK and CDR2 SYGVNS.

V usage is TRBV28 and J usage is TRBJ2-1; D possibly uses TRBD1 or TRBD2 (5 bases each). The germline V gene has CDR1 MDHEN and CDR2 SYDVKM. V shed 5 bases and J shed 4 bases, with 15 bases lying between them. The CDR3 totals 15 residues. CDR3 in amino acids: CASSGAGKPYNEQFF. Written as DNA, the CDR3 is TGTGCCAGCAGTGGGGCCGGGAAACCTTACAATGAGCAGTTCTTC.

The chain joins TRBV5-4 to TRBJ2-5; 10 bases map to TRBD1. The CDR3 loop spans 15 amino acids. V lost 4 bases and J lost 5; bases outside the gene matches: 8. The germline CDR1 and CDR2 sequences are SGHNT and YYREEE (reference sequence). The CDR3 reads CASSVRQGASETQYF. DNA of the CDR3: TGTGCCAGCAGCGTAAGACAGGGGGCGTCGGAGACCCAGTACTTC.

This clone was found once. The chain uses TRBV19 and TRBJ2-1; 13 nucleotides line up with TRBD2. The CDR3 consists of 16 residues. The germline CDR1 and CDR2 sequences are LNHDA and SQIVND (reference sequence). V shed 8 bases and J 3 bases; nucleotides not matched to a gene: 7. CDR3 amino acids: CASGTSGIGGYNEQFF. The CDR3 nucleotides are TGTGCCAGTGGGACTAGCGGGATCGGTGGCTACAATGAGCAGTTCTTC.